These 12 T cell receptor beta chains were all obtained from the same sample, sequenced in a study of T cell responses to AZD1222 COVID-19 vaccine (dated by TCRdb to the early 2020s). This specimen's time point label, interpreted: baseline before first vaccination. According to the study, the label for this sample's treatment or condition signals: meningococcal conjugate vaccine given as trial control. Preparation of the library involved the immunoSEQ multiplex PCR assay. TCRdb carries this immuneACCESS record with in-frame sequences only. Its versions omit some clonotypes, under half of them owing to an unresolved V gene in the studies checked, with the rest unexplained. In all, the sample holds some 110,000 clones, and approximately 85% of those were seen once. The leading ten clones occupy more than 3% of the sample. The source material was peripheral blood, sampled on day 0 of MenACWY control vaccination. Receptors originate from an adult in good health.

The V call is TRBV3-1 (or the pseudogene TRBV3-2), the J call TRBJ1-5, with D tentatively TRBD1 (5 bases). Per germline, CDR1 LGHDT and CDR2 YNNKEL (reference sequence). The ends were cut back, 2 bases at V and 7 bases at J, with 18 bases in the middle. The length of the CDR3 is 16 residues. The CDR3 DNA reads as TGTGCCAGCAGCCAAAGGGGTACGGGGTCCGGACAGCCCCAGCATTTT. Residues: CASSQRGTGSGQPQHF.

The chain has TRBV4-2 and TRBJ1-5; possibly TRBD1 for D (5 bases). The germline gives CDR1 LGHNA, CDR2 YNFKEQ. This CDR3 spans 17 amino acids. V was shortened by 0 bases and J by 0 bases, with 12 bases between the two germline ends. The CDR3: CASSQDLADSSNQPQHF. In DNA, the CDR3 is TGTGCCAGCAGCCAAGATTTGGCCGACAGTAGCAATCAGCCCCAGCATTTT.

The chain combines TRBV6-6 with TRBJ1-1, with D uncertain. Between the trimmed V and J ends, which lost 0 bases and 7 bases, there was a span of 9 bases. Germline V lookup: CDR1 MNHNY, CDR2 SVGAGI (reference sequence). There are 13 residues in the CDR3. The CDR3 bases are TGTGCCAGCAGTTACTCGGAGGACCGTGAAGCTTTCTTT. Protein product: CASSYSEDREAFF.

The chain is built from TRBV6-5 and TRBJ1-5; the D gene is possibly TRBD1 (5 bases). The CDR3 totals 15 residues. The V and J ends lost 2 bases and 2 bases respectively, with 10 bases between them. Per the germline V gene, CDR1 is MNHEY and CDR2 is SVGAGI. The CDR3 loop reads CASSYAGVGNQPQHF. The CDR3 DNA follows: TGTGCCAGCAGTTACGCGGGGGTGGGCAATCAGCCCCAGCATTTT.

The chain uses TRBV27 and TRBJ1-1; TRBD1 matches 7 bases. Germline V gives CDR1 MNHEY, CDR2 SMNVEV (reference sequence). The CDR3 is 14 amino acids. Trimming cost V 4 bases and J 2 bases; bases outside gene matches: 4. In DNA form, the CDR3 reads TGTGCCAGCAGTTCCAGGGGGGGAAACACTGAAGCTTTCTTT. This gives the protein CASSSRGGNTEAFF.

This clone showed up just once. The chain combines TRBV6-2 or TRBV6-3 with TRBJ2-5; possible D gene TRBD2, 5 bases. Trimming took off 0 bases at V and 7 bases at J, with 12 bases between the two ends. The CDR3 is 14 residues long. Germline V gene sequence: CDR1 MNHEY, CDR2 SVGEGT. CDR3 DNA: TGTGCCAGCAGTTACTCGAGCGCGGCGGGGACCCAGTACTTC. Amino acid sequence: CASSYSSAAGTQYF.

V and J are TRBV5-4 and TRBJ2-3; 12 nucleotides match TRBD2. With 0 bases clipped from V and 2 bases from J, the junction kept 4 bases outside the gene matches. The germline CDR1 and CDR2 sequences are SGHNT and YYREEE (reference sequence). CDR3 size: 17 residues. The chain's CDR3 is CASSLGGTSGFTDTQYF. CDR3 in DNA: TGTGCCAGCAGCTTGGGGGGGACTAGCGGGTTCACAGATACGCAGTATTTT.

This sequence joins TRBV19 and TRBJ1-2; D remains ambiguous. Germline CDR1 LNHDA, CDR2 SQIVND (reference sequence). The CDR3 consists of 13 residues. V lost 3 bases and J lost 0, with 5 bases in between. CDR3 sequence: CASSIRSNYGYTF. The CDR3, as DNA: TGTGCCAGTAGTATCCGATCTAACTATGGCTACACCTTC.

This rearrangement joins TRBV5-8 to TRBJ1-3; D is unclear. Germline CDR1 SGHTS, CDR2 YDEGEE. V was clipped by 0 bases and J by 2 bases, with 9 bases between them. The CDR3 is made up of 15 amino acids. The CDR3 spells CASSLGRFTGNTIYF. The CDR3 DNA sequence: TGTGCCAGCAGCTTGGGTCGTTTTACTGGAAACACCATATATTTT.

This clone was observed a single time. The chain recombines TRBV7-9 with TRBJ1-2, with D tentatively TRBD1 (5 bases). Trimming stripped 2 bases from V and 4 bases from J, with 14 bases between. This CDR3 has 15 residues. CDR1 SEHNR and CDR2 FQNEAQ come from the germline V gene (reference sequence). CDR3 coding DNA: TGTGCCAGCAGCTTACCCCAGGGCGGGAGCTATGGCTACACCTTC. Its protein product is CASSLPQGGSYGYTF.

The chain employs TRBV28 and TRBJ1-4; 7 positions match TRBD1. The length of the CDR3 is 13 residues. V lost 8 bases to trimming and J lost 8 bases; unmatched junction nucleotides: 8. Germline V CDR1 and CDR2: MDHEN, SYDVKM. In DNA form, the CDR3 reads TGTGCCAGCCAAGGACAGGTACGGGAAAAACTGTTTTTT. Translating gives CASQGQVREKLFF.

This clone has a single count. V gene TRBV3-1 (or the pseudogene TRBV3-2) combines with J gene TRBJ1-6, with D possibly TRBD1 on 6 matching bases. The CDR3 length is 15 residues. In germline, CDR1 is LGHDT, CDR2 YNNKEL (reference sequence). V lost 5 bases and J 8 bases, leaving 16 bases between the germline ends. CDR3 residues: CASSSRGGRDSPLHF. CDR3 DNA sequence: TGTGCCAGCAGCTCACGGGGGGGCCGAGATTCACCCCTCCACTTT.